This T cell receptor beta chain was identified in a study of shared clonotypes between healthy human individuals. Naive CD8 cells, CD45RO-negative and positively selected for CCR7, excluded terminally differentiated effector memory CD45RA+ cells. The method was immunoSEQ multiplex PCR; TCRdb's version includes in-frame clones alone and lacks a portion of them. Of over 800,000 clones listed, almost 95% are singletons. On this clone itself: Its antigen remains unidentified. The identical CDR3 is also encoded by other nucleotide sequences in the sample.

Study-level points and caveats: Relative to memory subsets, naive subsets generally showed larger estimated richness.

CDR1 and CDR2 from the germline V gene are MNHEY and SMNVEV (reference sequence). The CDR3 is 14 residues long. V lost 4 bases, J lost 4 bases, and 4 bases stayed unmatched. The chain employs TRBV27 and TRBJ2-7; 10 bases fit TRBD2. The sample was naive CD8+ T cells sorted from blood. The TCR originated in a man between 25 and 39 years old in good health. As DNA, the CDR3 is TGTGCCAGCAGTTCTAGCGGGAGAGGTTACGAGCAGTACTTC. Its protein product is CASSSSGRGYEQYF.